These 7 T cell receptor beta chains originate from one sample sequenced in a study of T-cell reconstitution after alpha-beta-depleted transplantation in children. Researchers prepared the TCRbeta library using unique molecular identifiers, the study reports. TCRdb used MiXCR to reprocess the PCR reads, holding one entry per CDR3 protein. The repertoire holds about 830,000 distinct CDR3 sequences, with roughly 15% as singletons. The sequences come from PBMCs, mostly from graft donor cells, collected 360 days after TCRalphabeta/CD19-depleted stem cell transplant. These receptors were taken from a male patient under 18 who had a stem cell transplant for acute lymphoblastic leukemia, so the T cells may come from the graft donor.

The V call is TRBV29-1, the J call TRBJ2-3; either TRBD1 or TRBD2 may fit D (5 bases each). Trimming removed 4 bases from V and 0 bases from J, with 11 bases in between. The CDR3 has 14 residues. Germline CDR1 reads SQVTM; CDR2 reads ANQGSEA. The CDR3, as DNA: TGCAGCGTTGTCCCGGGACGGAGCACAGATACGCAGTATTTT. As protein: CSVVPGRSTDTQYF.

This clonotype was detected a few times. The CDR3 sequence: CSAPGKDYGYTF. The CDR3 DNA is TGCAGTGCCCCCGGGAAGGACTATGGCTACACCTTC. This sequence joins TRBV20-1 and TRBJ1-2; the D is unclear. V was cut by 6 bases and J by 3 bases, with 11 bases left in between. This CDR3 spans 12 amino acids. CDR1 is DFQATT, CDR2 SNEGSKA, per germline (reference sequence).

This sequence joins TRBV4-1 and TRBJ2-3; 7 nucleotides agree with TRBD2. After removal of 0 bases from V and 2 bases from J, the junction contained 8 bases not matched to a gene. The CDR3 runs to 17 residues. Looked up from germline, CDR1 is MGHRA and CDR2 is YSYEKL. The CDR3 sequence: CASSQEGGGPATDTQYF. CDR3 DNA: TGCGCCAGCAGCCAAGAGGGCGGGGGACCGGCCACAGATACGCAGTATTTT.

The chain recombines TRBV11-2 with TRBJ2-7; D might be TRBD2 (5 bases). The CDR3 is 15 amino acids. V was shortened by 6 bases and J by 3 bases, with 18 bases between the two germline ends. Germline V lookup: CDR1 SGHAT, CDR2 FQNNGV. The CDR3 nucleotides read TGTGCCAGCAGATCTCCATCTAGCTTCTACTACGAGCAGTACTTC. It translates to CASRSPSSFYYEQYF.

The CDR3 is CASSLVVADNEQFF. The CDR3 DNA sequence: TGCGCCAGCAGCTTGGTAGTAGCTGACAATGAGCAGTTCTTC. The chain links TRBV5-1 to TRBJ2-1; no firm D call. V was shortened by 0 bases and J by 5 bases, with 9 bases between the two germline ends. This CDR3 has 14 residues. Germline values: CDR1 SGHRS, CDR2 YFSETQ.

The table lists this clonotype with a few counts. The genes are TRBV6-1 and TRBJ2-3; maybe TRBD2 (6 bases). Germline V lookup: CDR1 MNHNS, CDR2 SASEGT. This CDR3 is 16 amino acids long. Deletions cut 5 bases from V and 0 bases from J, with 15 bases between. The CDR3 spells CASSKYSGTSTDTQYF. In DNA, the CDR3 is TGTGCCAGCAGTAAATACTCCGGGACTAGCACAGATACGCAGTATTTT.

Here the CDR3 reads CASSPPIRGKNIQYF. In nucleotides, the CDR3 is TGTGCCAGCAGTCCCCCTATTAGGGGCAAAAACATTCAGTACTTC. The rearrangement joins TRBV6-1 to TRBJ2-4; D might be TRBD1 (5 bases). The germline V gene has CDR1 MNHNS and CDR2 SASEGT. The CDR3 contains 15 residues. The V gene lost 5 bases and the J gene lost 3 bases, with 14 bases spanning the gap.